This T cell receptor (beta chain) was recovered during a study of T cell responses to AZD1222 COVID-19 vaccine. General observations from the study: There were mostly white British donors and more females than males, and clonal diversity was possibly underestimated.

On this clone: The target antigen is unknown.

Trimming cost V 2 bases and J 4 bases, with 11 bases left between them. Per the germline V gene, CDR1 is MNHEY and CDR2 is SMNVEV (reference sequence). This CDR3 region has 14 residues. Measured with immunoSEQ multiplex PCR; TCRdb has only the in-frame clones, and not every one. The table includes 90,000 to 150,000 clones, about 86% detected once. The sample consisted of peripheral blood, taken on day 0 of AZD1222 vaccination. This clonotype was sampled from an adult in good health. The V and J genes are TRBV27 and TRBJ1-2; no definite D call. CDR3 in amino acids: CASSLGGRGYGYTF. The CDR3, as DNA: TGTGCCAGCAGTTTAGGAGGGCGGGGCTATGGCTACACCTTC.